This T cell receptor beta chain was captured by sequencing in a study of blood T cell repertoires in COVID-19. Study-wide context: From T cells, B-cell-depleted T cells, or PBMCs came the material, which was cDNA or gDNA.

After removal of 6 bases from V and 4 bases from J, the junction contained 9 bases not matched to a gene. The CDR3 sequence is 14 residues long. CDR1 ENHRY and CDR2 SYGVKD come from the germline V gene. Profiled with immunoSEQ multiplex PCR; TCRdb holds only in-frame clones, not every one. This sample has around 100,000 clones, with roughly 87% found just once. The TCR originated in a man aged 25 to 40 in a cohort sampled during active COVID-19. Sequencing used peripheral blood. This sequence joins TRBV10-3 and TRBJ2-7, with TRBD2 matching 7 bases. This CDR3 is CAIRGGTPGYEQYF. For the CDR3, the DNA is TGTGCCATCAGGGGAGGGACCCCGGGGTACGAGCAGTACTTC.